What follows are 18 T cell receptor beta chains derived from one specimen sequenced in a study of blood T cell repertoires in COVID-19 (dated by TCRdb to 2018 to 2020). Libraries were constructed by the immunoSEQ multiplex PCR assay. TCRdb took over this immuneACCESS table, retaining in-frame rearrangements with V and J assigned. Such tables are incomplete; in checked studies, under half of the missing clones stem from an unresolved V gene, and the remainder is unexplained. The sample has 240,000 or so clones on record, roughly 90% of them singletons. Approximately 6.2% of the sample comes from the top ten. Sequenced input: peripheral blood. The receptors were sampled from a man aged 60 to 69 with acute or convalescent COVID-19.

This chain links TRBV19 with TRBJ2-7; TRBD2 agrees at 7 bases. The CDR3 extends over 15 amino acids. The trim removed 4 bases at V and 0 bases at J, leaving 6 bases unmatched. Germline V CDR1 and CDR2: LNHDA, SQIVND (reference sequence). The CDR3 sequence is CASSTPSGLSYEQYF. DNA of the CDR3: TGTGCCAGTAGTACCCCTAGCGGACTCTCCTACGAGCAGTACTTC.

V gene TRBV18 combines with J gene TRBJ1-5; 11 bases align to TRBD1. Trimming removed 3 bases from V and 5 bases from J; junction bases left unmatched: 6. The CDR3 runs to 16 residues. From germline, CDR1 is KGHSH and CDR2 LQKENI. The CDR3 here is CASSPPGQGAYQPQHF. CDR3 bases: TGTGCCAGCTCACCCCCCGGACAGGGGGCCTATCAGCCCCAGCATTTT. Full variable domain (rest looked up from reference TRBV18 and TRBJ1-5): NAGVMQNPRHLVRRRGQEARLRCSPMKGHSHVYWYRQLPEEGLKFMVYLQKENIIDESGMPKERFSAEFPKEGPSILRIQQVVRGDSAAYFCASSPPGQGAYQPQHFGDGTRLSIL.

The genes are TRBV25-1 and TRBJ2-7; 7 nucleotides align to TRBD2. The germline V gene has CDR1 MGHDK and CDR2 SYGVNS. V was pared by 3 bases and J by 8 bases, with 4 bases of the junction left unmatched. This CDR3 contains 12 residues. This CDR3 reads CASSDGRGQQYF. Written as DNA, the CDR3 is TGTGCCAGCAGTGATGGGAGGGGACAGCAGTACTTC.

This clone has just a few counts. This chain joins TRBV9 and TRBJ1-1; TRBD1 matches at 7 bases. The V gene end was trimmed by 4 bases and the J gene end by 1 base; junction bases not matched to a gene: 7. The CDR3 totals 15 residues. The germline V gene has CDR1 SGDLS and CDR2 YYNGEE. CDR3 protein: CASSSSRTGNTEAFF. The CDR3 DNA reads TGTGCCAGCAGCTCCTCCAGGACAGGGAACACTGAAGCTTTCTTT.

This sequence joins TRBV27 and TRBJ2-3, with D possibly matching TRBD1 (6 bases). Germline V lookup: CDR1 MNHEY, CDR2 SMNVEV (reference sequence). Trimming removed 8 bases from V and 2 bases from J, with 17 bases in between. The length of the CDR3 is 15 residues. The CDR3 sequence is CASRPQGTATDTQYF. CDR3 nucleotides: TGTGCCAGCCGCCCACAGGGAACGGCCACAGATACGCAGTATTTT.

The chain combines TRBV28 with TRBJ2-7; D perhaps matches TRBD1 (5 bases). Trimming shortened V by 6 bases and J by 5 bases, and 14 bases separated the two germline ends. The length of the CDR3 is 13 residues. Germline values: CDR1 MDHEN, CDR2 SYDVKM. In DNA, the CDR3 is TGTGCCAGCAGCCCGACAGCTAGGGACGAGCAGTACTTC. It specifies CASSPTARDEQYF.

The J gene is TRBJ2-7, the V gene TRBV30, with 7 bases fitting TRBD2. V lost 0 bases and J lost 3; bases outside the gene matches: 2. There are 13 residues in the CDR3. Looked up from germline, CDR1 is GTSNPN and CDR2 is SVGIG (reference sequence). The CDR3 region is CAWSVERDYEQYF. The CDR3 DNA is TGTGCCTGGAGTGTCGAGCGGGACTACGAGCAGTACTTC.

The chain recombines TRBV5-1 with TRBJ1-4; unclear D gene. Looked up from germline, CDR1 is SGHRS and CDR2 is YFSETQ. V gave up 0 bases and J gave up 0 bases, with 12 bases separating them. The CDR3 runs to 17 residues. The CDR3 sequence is CASSLGGPGSTNEKLFF. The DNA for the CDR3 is TGCGCCAGCAGCTTGGGCGGTCCGGGTTCAACTAATGAAAAACTGTTTTTT. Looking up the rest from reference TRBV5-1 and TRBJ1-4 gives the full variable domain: KAGVTQTPRYLIKTRGQQVTLSCSPISGHRSVSWYQQTPGQGLQFLFEYFSETQRNKGNFPGRFSGRQFSNSRSEMNVSTLELGDSALYLCASSLGGPGSTNEKLFFGSGTQLSVL.

CDR3 sequence: CASRDGRRAYCEQYF. The DNA of the CDR3 is TGTGCCAGCAGGGACGGAAGGAGGGCCTATTGCGAGCAGTACTTC. The rearrangement joins TRBV2 to TRBJ2-7, with TRBD2 as a possible D gene (6 bases). This CDR3 has 15 amino acids. The germline CDR1 and CDR2 sequences are SNHLY and FYNNEI. V lost 6 bases and J 6 bases, leaving 21 bases between the germline ends.

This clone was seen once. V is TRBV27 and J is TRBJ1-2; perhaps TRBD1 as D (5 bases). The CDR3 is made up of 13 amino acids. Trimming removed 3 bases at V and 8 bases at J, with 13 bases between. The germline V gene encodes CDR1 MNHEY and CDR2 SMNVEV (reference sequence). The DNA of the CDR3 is TGTGCCAGCAGTTTTTGGGGGGAGGGGGGCTACACCTTC. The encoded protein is CASSFWGEGGYTF.

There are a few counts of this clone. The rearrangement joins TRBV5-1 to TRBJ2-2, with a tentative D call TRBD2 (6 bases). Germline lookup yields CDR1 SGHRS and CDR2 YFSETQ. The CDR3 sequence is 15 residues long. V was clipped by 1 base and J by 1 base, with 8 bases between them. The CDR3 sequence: CASSLISGNTGELFF. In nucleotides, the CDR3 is TGCGCCAGCAGCTTGATTAGCGGGAACACCGGGGAGCTGTTTTTT.

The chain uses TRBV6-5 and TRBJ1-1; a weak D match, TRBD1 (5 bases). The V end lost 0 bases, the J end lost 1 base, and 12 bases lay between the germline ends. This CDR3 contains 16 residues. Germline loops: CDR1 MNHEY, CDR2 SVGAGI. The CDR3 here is CASSYSGYRGNTEAFF. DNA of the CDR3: TGTGCCAGCAGTTACTCGGGGTATAGGGGGAACACTGAAGCTTTCTTT.

CDR3 region: CASSLDAARSYEQYF. The CDR3 coding sequence is TGTGCCAGCAGCTTAGATGCGGCCAGATCCTACGAGCAGTACTTC. This sequence joins TRBV7-2 and TRBJ2-7, with unresolved D. The CDR3 contains 15 residues. Germline CDR1 SGHTA, CDR2 FQGNSA. V was pared by 1 base and J by 1 base, with 11 bases between.

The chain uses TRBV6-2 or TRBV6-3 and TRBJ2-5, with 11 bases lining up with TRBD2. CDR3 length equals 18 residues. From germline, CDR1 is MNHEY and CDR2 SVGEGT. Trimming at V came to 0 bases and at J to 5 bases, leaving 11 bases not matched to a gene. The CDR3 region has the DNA TGTGCCAGCAGTTACTCGACTAGCGGGAAGCTTACGGGGGAGACCCAGTACTTC. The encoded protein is CASSYSTSGKLTGETQYF.

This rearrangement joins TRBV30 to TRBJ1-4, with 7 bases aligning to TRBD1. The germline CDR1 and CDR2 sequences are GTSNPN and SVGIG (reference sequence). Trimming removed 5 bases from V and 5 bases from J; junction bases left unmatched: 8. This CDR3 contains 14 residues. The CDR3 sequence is CAWDRDRSNEKLFF. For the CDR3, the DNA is TGTGCCTGGGACCGGGACAGATCAAATGAAAAACTGTTTTTT. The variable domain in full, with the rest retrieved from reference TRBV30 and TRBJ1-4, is SQTIHQWPATLVQPVGSPLSLECTVEGTSNPNLYWYRQAAGRGLQLLFYSVGIGQISSEVPQNLSASRPQDRQFILSSKKLLLSDSGFYLCAWDRDRSNEKLFFGSGTQLSVL.

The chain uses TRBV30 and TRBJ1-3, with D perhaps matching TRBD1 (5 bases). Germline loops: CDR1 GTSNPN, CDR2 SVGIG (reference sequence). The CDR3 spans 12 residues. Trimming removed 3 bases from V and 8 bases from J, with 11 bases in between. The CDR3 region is CAWSTGGDTIYF. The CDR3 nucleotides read TGTGCCTGGAGCACCGGGGGAGACACCATATATTTT.

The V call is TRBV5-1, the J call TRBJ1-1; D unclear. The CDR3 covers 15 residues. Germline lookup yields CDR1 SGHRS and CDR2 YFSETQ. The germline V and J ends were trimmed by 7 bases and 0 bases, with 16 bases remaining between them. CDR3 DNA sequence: TGCGCCAGCGGCTCGAACCCGGGGATGAACACTGAAGCTTTCTTT. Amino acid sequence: CASGSNPGMNTEAFF. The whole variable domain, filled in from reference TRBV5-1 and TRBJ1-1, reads KAGVTQTPRYLIKTRGQQVTLSCSPISGHRSVSWYQQTPGQGLQFLFEYFSETQRNKGNFPGRFSGRQFSNSRSEMNVSTLELGDSALYLCASGSNPGMNTEAFFGQGTRLTVV.

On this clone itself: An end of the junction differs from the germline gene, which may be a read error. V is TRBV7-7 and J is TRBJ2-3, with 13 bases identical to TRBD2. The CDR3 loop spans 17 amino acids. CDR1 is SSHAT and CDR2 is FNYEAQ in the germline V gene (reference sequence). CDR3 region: CASSLEPGLAGTDTQYF. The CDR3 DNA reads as TGTGCTAGCAGCTTAGAACCGGGACTAGCGGGAACAGATACGCAGTATTTT.